Presented here are 16 T cell receptor beta chains from one specimen sequenced in a study of blood T cell repertoires in COVID-19. Repertoires were generated with immunoSEQ multiplex PCR, while TCRdb's copy carries only in-frame clones and drops some. The sample has 84,000 or so clones; approximately 80% are singletons. The sequenced sample consisted of peripheral blood. Receptor source: a man aged 65 to 79 with acute or convalescent COVID-19.

The rearrangement links TRBV5-5 to TRBJ1-5; no reliable D call. The CDR3 is made up of 15 amino acids. CDR1 SGHKS and CDR2 YYEKEE come from the germline V gene (reference sequence). Deletions cut 0 bases from V and 4 bases from J, with 11 bases between. The CDR3, as DNA: TGTGCCAGCAGCTTGGGCTCCTCAGAAAATCAGCCCCAGCATTTT. Protein product: CASSLGSSENQPQHF.

The CDR3 nucleotides read TGTGCCAGCAGTGAATTAACTAGTTATATATCCCATGAGCAGTTCTTC. This codes for CASSELTSYISHEQFF. The chain links TRBV6-1 to TRBJ2-1, with D perhaps TRBD2 (5 bases). The CDR3 is 16 amino acids. Germline V gene lookup returns CDR1 MNHNS and CDR2 SASEGT. V lost 2 bases to trimming and J lost 8 bases, with 19 bases between them.

The chain has TRBV5-1 and TRBJ1-6, with D perhaps matching TRBD1 (6 bases). Per germline, CDR1 SGHRS and CDR2 YFSETQ. The CDR3 extends over 13 amino acids. Trimming pared 4 bases from V and 8 bases from J, leaving 10 bases between. The CDR3 loop reads CASSQGSDSPLHF. The CDR3 region has the DNA TGCGCCAGCAGCCAGGGGTCCGATTCACCCCTCCACTTT.

The genes are TRBV7-9 and TRBJ2-2; 8 nucleotides line up with TRBD1. CDR3 length equals 16 residues. V was pared by 4 bases and J by 7 bases, with 11 bases of the junction left unmatched. CDR1 SEHNR and CDR2 FQNEAQ come from the germline V gene (reference sequence). DNA of the CDR3: TGTGCCAGCAGCTCCTGGACAGGGCGAATTAGCGGGGAGCTGTTTTTT. Its protein is CASSSWTGRISGELFF.

The chain recombines TRBV7-8 with TRBJ1-2; a possible D gene is TRBD1 (5 bases). With 3 bases removed from V and 8 bases from J, the gap between germline ends came to 10 bases. This CDR3 has 12 amino acids. Looked up from germline, CDR1 is SGHVS and CDR2 is FQNEAQ. The CDR3 DNA follows: TGTGCCAGCAGCTTCCCAGGGTACGGCTACACCTTC. Translation: CASSFPGYGYTF.

V gene TRBV5-4 combines with J gene TRBJ2-3; 10 positions match TRBD2. This CDR3 is 16 amino acids long. Germline loops: CDR1 SGHNT, CDR2 YYREEE (reference sequence). The junction had 6 bases not matched to a gene; V was cut back by 0 bases and J by 5 bases. The CDR3 DNA is TGTGCCAGCAGCTTGGGTAGCGGGGGGCGGGAAGATACGCAGTATTTT. Residues: CASSLGSGGREDTQYF.

This clone was picked up a small number of times. The V and J genes are TRBV19 and TRBJ1-2, with TRBD1 matching over 10 bases. After removal of 6 bases from V and 7 bases from J, the junction contained 5 bases not matched to a gene. Germline V gives CDR1 LNHDA, CDR2 SQIVND (reference sequence). There are 13 residues in the CDR3. The CDR3 coding sequence is TGTGCCAGTAGACGACAGGGGGCGCTTGGCTACACCTTC. It is translated as CASRRQGALGYTF.

J is TRBJ1-5 and V is TRBV27, with 9 bases fitting TRBD1. Germline trimming cut 4 bases from V and 6 bases from J; bases unmatched to any gene: 10. Germline CDR1 MNHEY, CDR2 SMNVEV (reference sequence). The CDR3 loop spans 16 amino acids. Written as DNA, the CDR3 is TGTGCCAGCAGTTCAACAGGGGGCGCGTACGTTCAGCCCCAGCATTTT. It yields the protein CASSSTGGAYVQPQHF.

The chain recombines TRBV9 with TRBJ2-7; perhaps TRBD2 as D (6 bases). In germline, CDR1 is SGDLS, CDR2 YYNGEE. Trimming shortened V by 5 bases and J by 2 bases, and 17 bases separated the two germline ends. CDR3 length: 15 amino acids. CDR3 nucleotide sequence: TGTGCCAGCAGTCCCGGGAGACATGGAGCCTACGAGCAGTACTTC. Translating it yields CASSPGRHGAYEQYF.

Only one count was recorded for this clone. J is TRBJ1-4 and V is TRBV12-3 or TRBV12-4; 8 bases align to TRBD1. Losses at the gene ends were 5 bases for V and 8 bases for J; bases not matched to a gene: 4. This CDR3 spans 13 amino acids. In DNA form, the CDR3 reads TGTGCCAGCAGTCTCCAGGGGGCGGAAAAACTGTTTTTT. It yields the protein CASSLQGAEKLFF.

V gene TRBV15 combines with J gene TRBJ1-4; 12 bases map to TRBD1. CDR1 and CDR2 from the germline V gene are LNHNV and YYDKDF (reference sequence). The V gene end was trimmed by 3 bases and the J gene end by 7 bases; junction bases not matched to a gene: 9. The CDR3 totals 17 residues. The CDR3 spells CATSRPGTGGLGEKLFF. Here the CDR3 DNA reads TGTGCCACCAGCAGGCCTGGGACAGGGGGCCTGGGTGAAAAACTGTTTTTT.

The gene calls are TRBV5-1 and TRBJ2-7; 9 positions agree with TRBD2. V was clipped by 0 bases and J by 6 bases; unmatched bases: 7. This CDR3 has 15 amino acids. Germline values: CDR1 SGHRS, CDR2 YFSETQ. CDR3: CASSLEGGGASEQYV. The CDR3 nucleotides read TGCGCCAGCAGCTTGGAGGGCGGGGGGGCCAGCGAGCAGTACGTC.

V gene TRBV2 combines with J gene TRBJ1-5; 7 bases agree with TRBD1. The V segment lost 3 bases and the J segment 6 bases; nucleotides outside the gene matches: 2. This CDR3 region has 13 residues. CDR1 is SNHLY and CDR2 is FYNNEI in the germline V gene. CDR3 bases: TGTGCCAGCAGTGACAGGGGGATTCAGCCCCAGCATTTT. Amino acids: CASSDRGIQPQHF. Full variable domain (remainder filled in from reference TRBV2 and TRBJ1-5): EPEVTQTPSHQVTQMGQEVILRCVPISNHLYFYWYRQILGQKVEFLVSFYNNEISEKSEIFDDQFSVERPDGSNFTLKIRSTKLEDSAMYFCASSDRGIQPQHFGDGTRLSIL.

The V gene is TRBV30, the J gene TRBJ1-3; 7 bases are shared with TRBD1. V was pared by 4 bases and J by 4 bases, with 4 bases of the junction left unmatched. The CDR3 sequence is 13 residues long. The V gene's germline CDR1 is GTSNPN and CDR2 SVGIG (reference sequence). CDR3 loop: CAWNRDSGNTIYF. The CDR3 DNA reads as TGTGCCTGGAACCGGGACAGCGGAAACACCATATATTTT.

The rearrangement joins TRBV11-2 to TRBJ1-2; 8 bases map to TRBD1. The germline gives CDR1 SGHAT, CDR2 FQNNGV. Losses at the gene ends were 5 bases for V and 9 bases for J; bases not matched to a gene: 11. The CDR3 extends over 14 amino acids. The CDR3 loop reads CASSIGQGKQSYTF. CDR3 sequence (DNA): TGTGCCAGCAGCATTGGACAGGGCAAGCAAAGCTACACCTTC.

The chain recombines TRBV18 with TRBJ2-7; D uncertain. Trimming took 3 bases from V and 3 from J, leaving 12 bases between them. The length of the CDR3 is 14 residues. CDR1 and CDR2 (germline): KGHSH, LQKENI. CDR3 nucleotide sequence: TGTGCCAGCTCACCGGGTCTAGGCGACTACGAGCAGTACTTC. Amino acids: CASSPGLGDYEQYF.